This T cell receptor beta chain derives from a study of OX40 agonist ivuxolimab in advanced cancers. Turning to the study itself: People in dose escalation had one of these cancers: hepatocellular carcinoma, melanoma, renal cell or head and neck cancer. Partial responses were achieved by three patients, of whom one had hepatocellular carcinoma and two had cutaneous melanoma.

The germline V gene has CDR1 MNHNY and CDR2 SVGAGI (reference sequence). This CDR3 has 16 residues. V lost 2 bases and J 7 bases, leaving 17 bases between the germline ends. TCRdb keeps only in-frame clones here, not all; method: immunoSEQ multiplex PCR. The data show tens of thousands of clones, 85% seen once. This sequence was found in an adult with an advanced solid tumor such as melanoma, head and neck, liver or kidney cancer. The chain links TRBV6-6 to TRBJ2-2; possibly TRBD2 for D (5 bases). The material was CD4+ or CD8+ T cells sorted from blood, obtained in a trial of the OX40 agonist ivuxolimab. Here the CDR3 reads CASSYRMDLSFGELFF. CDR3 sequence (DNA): TGTGCCAGCAGTTACAGAATGGACTTATCGTTCGGGGAGCTGTTTTTT.